The subject of this entry is one T cell receptor beta chain. Its antigen is still unknown. This CDR3 is built from 15 residues. J gave up 7 bases and V 9 bases, and 14 bases lay outside the gene matches. The germline V gene encodes CDR1 LGHNT and CDR2 FRNRAP. PCR involved 60 Vbeta and 13 Jbeta primers. Per the original data handling: About 9.9 million of the 60 million to 90 million unique TCR beta chains counted in a later analysis were shared. The method was immunoSEQ multiplex PCR; TCRdb's version includes in-frame clones alone and lacks a portion of them. The DNA was the basis for D and trimming; V, J and clone size are from that table. Of about 160,000 clones listed, roughly 81% are singletons. Donors in the study were healthy people who gave bone marrow. These data belong to a study of cytomegalovirus exposure and HLA in healthy donors. Broader study findings: What TCR beta sequences reportedly achieved was accurate prediction of HLA-A and HLA-B alleles in most subjects. An analysis that came later showed most CMV-associated TCR beta chains appearing HLA-restricted.

The J gene is TRBJ2-7, the V gene TRBV12-5; 11 bases align to TRBD1. The source is a young man in good health and CMV-seropositive. The source material was PBMCs. CDR3 in DNA: TGTGCTAGCACAAGGACAGGGGGCCCATCGGAGGAGCAGTACTTC. It specifies CASTRTGGPSEEQYF.